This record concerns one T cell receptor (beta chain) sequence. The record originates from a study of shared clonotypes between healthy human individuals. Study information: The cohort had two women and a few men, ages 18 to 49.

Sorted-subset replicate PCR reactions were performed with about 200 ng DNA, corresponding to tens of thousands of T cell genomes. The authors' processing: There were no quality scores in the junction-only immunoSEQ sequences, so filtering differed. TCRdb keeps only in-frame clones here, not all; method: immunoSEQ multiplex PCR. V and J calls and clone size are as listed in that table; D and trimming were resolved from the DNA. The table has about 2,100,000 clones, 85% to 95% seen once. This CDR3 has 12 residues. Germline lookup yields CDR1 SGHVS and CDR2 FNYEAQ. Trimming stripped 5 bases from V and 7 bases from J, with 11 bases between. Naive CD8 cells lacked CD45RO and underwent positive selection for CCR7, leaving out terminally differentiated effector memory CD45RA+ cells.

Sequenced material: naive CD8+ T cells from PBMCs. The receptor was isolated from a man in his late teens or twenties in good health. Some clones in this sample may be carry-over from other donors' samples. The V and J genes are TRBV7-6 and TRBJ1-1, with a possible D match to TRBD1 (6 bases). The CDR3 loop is CASSHNRDEAFF. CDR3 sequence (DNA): TGTGCCAGCAGCCATAACAGGGATGAAGCTTTCTTT.